This T cell receptor beta chain was obtained from a study of early T cells in non-severe SARS-CoV-2 infection. Findings and caveats of the study: Reliance on VDJdb matching favored anti-spike CD8 responses; private and CD4 specificities were missed.

For this clonotype: As yet, its antigen is unknown.

The CDR3 has 14 amino acids. Per germline, CDR1 SEHNR and CDR2 FQNEAQ (reference sequence). V lost 3 bases to trimming and J lost 3 bases, with 11 bases between them. Each cDNA molecule carried a unique molecular identifier. Via MiXCR, TCRdb re-called the 5' RACE reads, giving one row per CDR3 protein. The sample lists fewer than 50,000 distinct CDR3 sequences; roughly 6% were seen once. This chain uses TRBV7-9 with TRBJ2-5; D call uncertain. The material was whole blood, obtained at baseline. The TCR sequence derives from an adult who was a healthcare worker with PCR-confirmed SARS-CoV-2 infection or an uninfected control (not recorded which). The CDR3 protein is CASSLDGTEETQYF. CDR3 sequence (DNA): TGTGCCAGCAGCTTGGACGGCACCGAAGAGACCCAGTACTTC.